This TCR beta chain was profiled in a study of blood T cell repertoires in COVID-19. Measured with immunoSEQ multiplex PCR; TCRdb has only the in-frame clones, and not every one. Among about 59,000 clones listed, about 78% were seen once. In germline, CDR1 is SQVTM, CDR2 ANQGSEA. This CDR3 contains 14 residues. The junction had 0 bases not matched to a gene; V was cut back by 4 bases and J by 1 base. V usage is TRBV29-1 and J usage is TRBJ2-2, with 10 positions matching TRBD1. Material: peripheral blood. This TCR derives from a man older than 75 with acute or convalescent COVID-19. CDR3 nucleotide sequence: TGCAGCGTTGGGACAGGGGGGAACACCGGGGAGCTGTTTTTT. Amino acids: CSVGTGGNTGELFF.